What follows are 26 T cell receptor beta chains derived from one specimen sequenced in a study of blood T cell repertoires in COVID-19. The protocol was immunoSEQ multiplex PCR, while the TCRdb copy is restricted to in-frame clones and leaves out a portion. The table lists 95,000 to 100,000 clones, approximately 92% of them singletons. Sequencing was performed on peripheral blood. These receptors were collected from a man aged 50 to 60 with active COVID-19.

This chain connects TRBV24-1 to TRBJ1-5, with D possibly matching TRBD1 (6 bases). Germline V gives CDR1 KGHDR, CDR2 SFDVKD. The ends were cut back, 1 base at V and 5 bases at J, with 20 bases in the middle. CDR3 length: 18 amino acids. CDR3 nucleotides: TGTGCCACCAGTGATTTCCTAATGGACAGTTCCCTGCATCAGCCCCAGCATTTT. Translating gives CATSDFLMDSSLHQPQHF.

The CDR3 region has the DNA TGTGCCAGCAGCTTAGTAGCGGGGGATGAGCAGTTCTTC. Its protein is CASSLVAGDEQFF. The J gene is TRBJ2-1, the V gene TRBV7-2, with 9 bases fitting TRBD2. Looked up from germline, CDR1 is SGHTA and CDR2 is FQGNSA. The CDR3 sequence is 13 residues long. The V gene end was trimmed by 1 base and the J gene end by 8 bases; junction bases not matched to a gene: 0.

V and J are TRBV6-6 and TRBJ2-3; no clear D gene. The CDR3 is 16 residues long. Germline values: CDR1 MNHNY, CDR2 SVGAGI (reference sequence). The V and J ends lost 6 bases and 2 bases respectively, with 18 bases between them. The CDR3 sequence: CASSPIPIYNTDTQYF. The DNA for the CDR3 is TGTGCCAGCAGCCCGATACCAATTTACAACACAGATACGCAGTATTTT.

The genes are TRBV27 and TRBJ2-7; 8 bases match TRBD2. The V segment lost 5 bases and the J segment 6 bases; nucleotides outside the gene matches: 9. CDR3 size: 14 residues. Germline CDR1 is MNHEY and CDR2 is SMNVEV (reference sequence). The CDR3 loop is CASSGLARRGEQYF. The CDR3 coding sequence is TGTGCCAGCAGTGGACTAGCTCGGCGGGGCGAGCAGTACTTC.

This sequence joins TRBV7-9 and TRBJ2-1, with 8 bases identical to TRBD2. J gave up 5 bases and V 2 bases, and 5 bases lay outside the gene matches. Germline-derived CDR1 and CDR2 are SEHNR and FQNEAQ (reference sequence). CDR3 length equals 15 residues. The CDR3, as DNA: TGTGCCAGCAGCTTAATGGCCGGGAGGGACAATGAGCAGTTCTTC. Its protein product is CASSLMAGRDNEQFF. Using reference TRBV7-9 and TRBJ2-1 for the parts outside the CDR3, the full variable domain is DTGVSQNPRHKITKRGQNVTFRCDPISEHNRLYWYRQTLGQGPEFLTYFQNEAQLEKSRLLSDRFSAERPKGSFSTLEIQRTEQGDSAMYLCASSLMAGRDNEQFFGPGTRLTVL.

The CDR3 spells CASSLGQGAFYNEQFF. Written as DNA, the CDR3 is TGTGCCAGCAGCTTGGGACAGGGGGCCTTTTACAATGAGCAGTTCTTC. The rearrangement uses TRBV5-4 and TRBJ2-1, with 10 bases matching TRBD1. Looked up from germline, CDR1 is SGHNT and CDR2 is YYREEE (reference sequence). V trimming: 0 bases; J trimming: 4 bases; junction bases outside the gene matches: 4. The CDR3 length is 16 residues.

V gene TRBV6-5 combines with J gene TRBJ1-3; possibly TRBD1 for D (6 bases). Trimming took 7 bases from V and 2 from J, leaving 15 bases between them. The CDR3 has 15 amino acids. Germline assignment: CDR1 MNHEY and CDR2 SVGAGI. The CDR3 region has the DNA TGTGCCAGCACCCTTGAGGGGGAAGCTGGAAACACCATATATTTT. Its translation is CASTLEGEAGNTIYF.

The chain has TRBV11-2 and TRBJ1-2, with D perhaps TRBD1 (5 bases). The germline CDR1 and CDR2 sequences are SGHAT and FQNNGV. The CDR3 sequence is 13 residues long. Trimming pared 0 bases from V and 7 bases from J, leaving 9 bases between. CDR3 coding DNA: TGTGCCAGCAGCTTAGAAGGGGCAAGTGGCTACACCTTC. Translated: CASSLEGASGYTF.

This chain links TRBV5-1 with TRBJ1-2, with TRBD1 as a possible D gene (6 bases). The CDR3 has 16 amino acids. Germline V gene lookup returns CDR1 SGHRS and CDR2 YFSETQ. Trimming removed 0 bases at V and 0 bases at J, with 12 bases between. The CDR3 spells CASSLGGQTTNYGYTF. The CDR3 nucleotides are TGCGCCAGCAGCTTGGGAGGACAGACAACTAACTATGGCTACACCTTC.

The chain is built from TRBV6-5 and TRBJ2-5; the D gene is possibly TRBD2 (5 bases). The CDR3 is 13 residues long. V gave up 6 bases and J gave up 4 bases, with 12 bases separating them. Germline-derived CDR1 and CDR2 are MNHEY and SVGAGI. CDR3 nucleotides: TGTGCCAGCAGGTCAAGCGGAGGAGAGACCCAGTACTTC. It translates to CASRSSGGETQYF.

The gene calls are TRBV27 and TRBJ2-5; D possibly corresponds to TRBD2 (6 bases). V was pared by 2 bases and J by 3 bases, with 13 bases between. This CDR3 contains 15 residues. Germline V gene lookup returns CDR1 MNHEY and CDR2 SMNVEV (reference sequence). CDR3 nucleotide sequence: TGTGCCAGCAGTTTAACCGGAGGGTGGGAAGAGACCCAGTACTTC. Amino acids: CASSLTGGWEETQYF.

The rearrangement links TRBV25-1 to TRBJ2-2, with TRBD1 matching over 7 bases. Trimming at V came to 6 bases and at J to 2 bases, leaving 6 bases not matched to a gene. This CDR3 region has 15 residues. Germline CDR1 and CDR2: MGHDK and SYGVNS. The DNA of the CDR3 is TGTGCCAGCAGAGCCCGGACAGGCAACACCGGGGAGCTGTTTTTT. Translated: CASRARTGNTGELFF.

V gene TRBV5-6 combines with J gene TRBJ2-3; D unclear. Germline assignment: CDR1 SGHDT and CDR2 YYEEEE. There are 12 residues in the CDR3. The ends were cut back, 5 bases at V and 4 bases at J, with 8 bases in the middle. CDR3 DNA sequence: TGTGCCAGCAGTTCGCGTGCAGATACGCAGTATTTT. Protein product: CASSSRADTQYF. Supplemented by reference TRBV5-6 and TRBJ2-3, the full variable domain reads DAGVTQSPTHLIKTRGQQVTLRCSPKSGHDTVSWYQQALGQGPQFIFQYYEEEERQRGNFPDRFSGHQFPNYSSELNVNALLLGDSALYLCASSSRADTQYFGPGTRLTVL.

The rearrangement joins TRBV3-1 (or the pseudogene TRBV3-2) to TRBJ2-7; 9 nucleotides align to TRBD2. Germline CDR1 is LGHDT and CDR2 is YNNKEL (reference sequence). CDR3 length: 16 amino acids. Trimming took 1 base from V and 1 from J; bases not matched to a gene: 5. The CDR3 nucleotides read TGTGCCAGCAGCCAAGTTGGTAGCGGGAGATCCTACGAGCAGTACTTC. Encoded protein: CASSQVGSGRSYEQYF.

The CDR3 region has the DNA TGTGCCAGCAGCCGAGAGGGACAGCCCTATGGCTACACCTTC. It is translated as CASSREGQPYGYTF. The chain joins TRBV7-8 to TRBJ1-2; 7 bases fit TRBD1. The CDR3 spans 14 residues. The germline gives CDR1 SGHVS, CDR2 FQNEAQ. The J segment lost 4 bases and the V segment lost 5 bases, leaving 7 bases of the junction unmatched.

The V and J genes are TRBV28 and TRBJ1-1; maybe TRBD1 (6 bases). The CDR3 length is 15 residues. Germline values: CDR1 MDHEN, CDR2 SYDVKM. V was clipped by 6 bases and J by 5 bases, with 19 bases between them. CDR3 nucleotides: TGTGCCAGCAGCCCCCAAAGAGGGCAGGGGACTGAAGCTTTCTTT. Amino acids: CASSPQRGQGTEAFF.

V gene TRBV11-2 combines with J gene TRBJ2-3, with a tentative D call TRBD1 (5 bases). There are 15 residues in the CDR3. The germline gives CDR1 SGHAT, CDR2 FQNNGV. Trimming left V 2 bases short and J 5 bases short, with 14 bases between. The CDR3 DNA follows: TGTGCCAGCAGCTTAAACAGGAGAACCGGAGATACGCAGTATTTT. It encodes CASSLNRRTGDTQYF.

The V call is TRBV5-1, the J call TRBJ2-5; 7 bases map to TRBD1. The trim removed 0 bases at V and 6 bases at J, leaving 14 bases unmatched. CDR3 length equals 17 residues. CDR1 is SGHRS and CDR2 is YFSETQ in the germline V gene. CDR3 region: CASSLEGARARGKTQYF. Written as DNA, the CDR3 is TGCGCCAGCAGCTTGGAGGGGGCTCGTGCTAGGGGAAAGACCCAGTACTTC.

This CDR3 is CASTGGAWEQYF. CDR3 DNA sequence: TGTGCCAGCACCGGGGGAGCTTGGGAGCAGTACTTC. The chain joins TRBV28 to TRBJ2-7; perhaps TRBD2 as D (6 bases). Germline V gives CDR1 MDHEN, CDR2 SYDVKM. Trimming stripped 7 bases from V and 7 bases from J, with 14 bases between. The CDR3 totals 12 residues.

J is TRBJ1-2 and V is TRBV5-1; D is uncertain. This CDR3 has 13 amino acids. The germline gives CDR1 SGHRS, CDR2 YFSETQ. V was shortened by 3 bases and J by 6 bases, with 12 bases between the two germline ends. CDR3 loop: CASSSEGRDGYTF. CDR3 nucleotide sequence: TGCGCCAGCAGCTCCGAGGGCCGTGATGGCTACACCTTC.

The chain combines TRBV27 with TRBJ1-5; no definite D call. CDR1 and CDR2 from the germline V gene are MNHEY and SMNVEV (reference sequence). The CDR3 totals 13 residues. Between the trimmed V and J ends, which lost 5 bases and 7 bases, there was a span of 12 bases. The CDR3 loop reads CASSPGLRQPQHF. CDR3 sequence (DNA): TGTGCCAGCAGTCCGGGTTTGAGACAGCCCCAGCATTTT.

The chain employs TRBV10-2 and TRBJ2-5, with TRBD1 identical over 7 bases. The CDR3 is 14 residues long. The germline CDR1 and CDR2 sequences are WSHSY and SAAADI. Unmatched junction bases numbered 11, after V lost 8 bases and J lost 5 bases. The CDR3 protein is CASGGQGVMETQYF. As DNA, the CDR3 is TGCGCCAGCGGCGGTCAGGGGGTCATGGAGACCCAGTACTTC.

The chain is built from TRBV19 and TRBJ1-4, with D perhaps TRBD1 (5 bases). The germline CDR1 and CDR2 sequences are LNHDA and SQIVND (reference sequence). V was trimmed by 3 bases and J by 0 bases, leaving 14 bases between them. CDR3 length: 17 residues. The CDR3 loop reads CASSIEGKGTTNEKLFF. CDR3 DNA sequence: TGTGCCAGTAGTATTGAAGGGAAGGGGACAACTAATGAAAAACTGTTTTTT. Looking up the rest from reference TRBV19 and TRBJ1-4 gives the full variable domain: DGGITQSPKYLFRKEGQNVTLSCEQNLNHDAMYWYRQDPGQGLRLIYYSQIVNDFQKGDIAEGYSVSREKKESFPLTVTSAQKNPTAFYLCASSIEGKGTTNEKLFFGSGTQLSVL.

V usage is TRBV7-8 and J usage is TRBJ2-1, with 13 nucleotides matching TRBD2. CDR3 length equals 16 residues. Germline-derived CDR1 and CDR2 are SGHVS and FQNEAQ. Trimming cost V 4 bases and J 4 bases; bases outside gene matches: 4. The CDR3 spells CASSSGTSGIYNEQFF. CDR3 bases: TGTGCCAGCAGCTCCGGGACTAGCGGGATTTACAATGAGCAGTTCTTC.

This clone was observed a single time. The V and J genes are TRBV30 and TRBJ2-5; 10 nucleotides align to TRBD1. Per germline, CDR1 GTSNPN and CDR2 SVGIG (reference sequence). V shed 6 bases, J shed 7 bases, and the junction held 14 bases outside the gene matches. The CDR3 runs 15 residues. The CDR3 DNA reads TGTGCCTGCAATAGGGACAGGGGCCCGTTAGGGACCCAGTACTTC. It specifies CACNRDRGPLGTQYF.

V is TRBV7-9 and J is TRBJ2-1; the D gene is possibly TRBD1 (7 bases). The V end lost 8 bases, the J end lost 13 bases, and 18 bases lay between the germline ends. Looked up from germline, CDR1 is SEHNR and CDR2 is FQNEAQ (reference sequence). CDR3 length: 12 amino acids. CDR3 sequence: CASGGTAGSQFF. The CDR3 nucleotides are TGTGCCAGCGGCGGGACAGCCGGGAGTCAGTTCTTC. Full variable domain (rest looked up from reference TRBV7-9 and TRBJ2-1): DTGVSQNPRHKITKRGQNVTFRCDPISEHNRLYWYRQTLGQGPEFLTYFQNEAQLEKSRLLSDRFSAERPKGSFSTLEIQRTEQGDSAMYLCASGGTAGSQFFGPGTRLTVL.